The 14 T cell receptor beta chains reported below all come from one sample, sequenced in a study of blood T cell repertoires in COVID-19. Assay used: immunoSEQ multiplex PCR; TCRdb lists only in-frame clones, some missing. The sample holds about 310,000 clones, approximately 89% seen once. The sequencing sample was made of peripheral blood. These receptors were obtained from a woman aged 45-59 years who had recovered from COVID-19.

This clone turned up a few times. The rearrangement joins TRBV6-5 to TRBJ1-1; D is perhaps TRBD1 (5 bases). Germline V CDR1 and CDR2: MNHEY, SVGAGI. This CDR3 is 15 amino acids long. The V and J ends lost 0 bases and 9 bases respectively, with 17 bases between them. CDR3 nucleotides: TGTGCCAGCAGTTACTCCGCGCAGGGTGCCCTGCAAGCTTTCTTT. The encoded protein is CASSYSAQGALQAFF.

The chain employs TRBV21-1 and TRBJ2-7; TRBD1, the D gene given by the table, was not confirmed from the DNA. TRBV21-1 is recorded as a pseudogene. The CDR3 sequence is 16 residues long. As DNA, the CDR3 is TGTGCCAGCAGCAAACCATCCGGGACACGTCAATACGAGCAGTACTTC. Protein: CASSKPSGTRQYEQYF.

V usage is TRBV5-1 and J usage is TRBJ2-7, with D possibly being TRBD2 (5 bases). Germline V gene data show CDR1 as SGHRS and CDR2 as YFSETQ. The CDR3 is 15 amino acids. V gave up 0 bases and J gave up 5 bases, with 15 bases separating them. The CDR3 nucleotides are TGCGCCAGCAGCTTGGGGGAGCCCGGGGAAAACGAGCAGTACTTC. Translating gives CASSLGEPGENEQYF.

The chain has TRBV6-6 and TRBJ2-3; D perhaps matches TRBD1 (5 bases). Trimming removed 2 bases from V and 2 bases from J, with 11 bases in between. This CDR3 is 15 amino acids long. Germline CDR1 MNHNY, CDR2 SVGAGI (reference sequence). The CDR3 reads CASSYRGASTDTQYF. The CDR3 coding sequence is TGTGCCAGCAGTTACAGGGGCGCTTCCACAGATACGCAGTATTTT.

The J gene is TRBJ2-2, the V gene TRBV4-1; 11 nucleotides align to TRBD2. CDR1 is MGHRA and CDR2 is YSYEKL in the germline V gene. This CDR3 has 22 amino acids. Germline trimming cut 0 bases from V and 2 bases from J; bases unmatched to any gene: 17. The DNA of the CDR3 is TGCGCCAGCAGCCAAGACCCGACGGTCCTGGGACTAGCGGCCTCAAACACCGGGGAGCTGTTTTTT. Its translation is CASSQDPTVLGLAASNTGELFF.

The chain uses TRBV5-1 and TRBJ1-2; D gene unclear. Germline-derived CDR1 and CDR2 are SGHRS and YFSETQ. Trimming shortened V by 0 bases and J by 3 bases, and 9 bases separated the two germline ends. The CDR3 runs 14 residues. The CDR3 DNA sequence: TGCGCCAGCAGCTTGGCCGGGTCCGACTATGGCTACACCTTC. Its protein product is CASSLAGSDYGYTF.

The chain has TRBV3-1 (or the pseudogene TRBV3-2) and TRBJ1-4; 8 bases fit TRBD1. The CDR3 runs 16 residues. After removal of 2 bases from V and 0 bases from J, the junction contained 2 bases not matched to a gene. Germline lookup yields CDR1 LGHDT and CDR2 YNNKEL (reference sequence). The CDR3 DNA sequence: TGTGCCAGCAGCCAACAGGGGGCCCCAACTAATGAAAAACTGTTTTTT. Amino acid sequence: CASSQQGAPTNEKLFF.

This chain connects TRBV9 to TRBJ2-3; TRBD1 matches at 7 bases. Germline V gene sequence: CDR1 SGDLS, CDR2 YYNGEE. Losses at the gene ends were 4 bases for V and 0 bases for J; bases not matched to a gene: 8. The CDR3 spans 16 residues. CDR3: CASSLGQDPSTDTQYF. The CDR3 region has the DNA TGTGCCAGCAGCCTAGGACAGGACCCTAGCACAGATACGCAGTATTTT.

The rearrangement joins TRBV10-3 to TRBJ2-5, with 8 bases that match TRBD2. V was pared by 6 bases and J by 4 bases, with 7 bases of the junction left unmatched. The CDR3 runs 14 residues. Germline V gene sequence: CDR1 ENHRY, CDR2 SYGVKD. The CDR3 nucleotides are TGTGCCATCAGGCAGGGACTAGTCGCAGAGACCCAGTACTTC. Protein: CAIRQGLVAETQYF.

The rearrangement links TRBV2 to TRBJ2-1; 7 nucleotides match TRBD2. The germline V gene encodes CDR1 SNHLY and CDR2 FYNNEI. V lost 5 bases to trimming and J lost 0 bases; unmatched junction nucleotides: 7. This CDR3 has 16 amino acids. The CDR3 spells CASSSGTKSSYNEQFF. The CDR3 DNA reads as TGTGCCAGCAGTTCCGGGACTAAAAGCTCCTACAATGAGCAGTTCTTC.

The genes are TRBV6-6 and TRBJ2-7; TRBD1 matches 9 bases. Per germline, CDR1 MNHNY and CDR2 SVGAGI (reference sequence). J gave up 1 base and V 6 bases, and 7 bases lay outside the gene matches. The CDR3 runs 15 residues. The CDR3 is CASRRQGTGSYEQYF. CDR3 nucleotides: TGTGCCAGCAGACGACAGGGGACAGGGTCCTACGAGCAGTACTTC.

The CDR3 nucleotides read TGTGCCAGCAGTCCCGTTGGAAACACCATATATTTT. This codes for CASSPVGNTIYF. The chain is built from TRBV28 and TRBJ1-3; D gene ambiguous. The CDR3 is 12 residues long. From germline, CDR1 is MDHEN and CDR2 SYDVKM. V dropped 5 bases and J dropped 3 bases, with 5 bases sitting between them.

V is TRBV6-6 and J is TRBJ1-5; D is possibly TRBD1 (6 bases). The germline V and J ends were trimmed by 5 bases and 7 bases, with 15 bases remaining between them. Germline CDR1 MNHNY, CDR2 SVGAGI (reference sequence). CDR3 length: 14 residues. The CDR3 nucleotides are TGTGCCAGCAGTAAACAGGGTGTCGAACAGCCCCAGCATTTT. Encoded protein: CASSKQGVEQPQHF.

This rearrangement joins TRBV28 to TRBJ1-2, with D possibly matching TRBD1 (5 bases). V was shortened by 7 bases and J by 4 bases, with 13 bases between the two germline ends. The CDR3 runs to 13 residues. Germline lookup yields CDR1 MDHEN and CDR2 SYDVKM. The CDR3 loop is CASTTGRIYGYTF. CDR3 DNA: TGTGCCAGCACTACAGGACGTATCTATGGCTACACCTTC.